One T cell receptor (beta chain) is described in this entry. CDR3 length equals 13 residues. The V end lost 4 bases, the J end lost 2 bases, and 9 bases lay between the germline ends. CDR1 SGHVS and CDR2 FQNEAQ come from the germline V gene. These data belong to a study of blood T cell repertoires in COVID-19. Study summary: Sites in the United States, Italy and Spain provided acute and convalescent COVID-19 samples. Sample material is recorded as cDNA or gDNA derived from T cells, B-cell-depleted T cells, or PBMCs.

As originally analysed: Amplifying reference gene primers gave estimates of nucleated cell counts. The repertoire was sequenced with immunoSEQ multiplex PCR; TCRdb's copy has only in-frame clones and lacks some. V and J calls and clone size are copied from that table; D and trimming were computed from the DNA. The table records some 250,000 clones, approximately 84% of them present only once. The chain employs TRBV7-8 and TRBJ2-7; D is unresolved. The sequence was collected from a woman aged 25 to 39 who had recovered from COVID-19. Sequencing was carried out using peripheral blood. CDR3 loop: CASSYRVTYEQYF. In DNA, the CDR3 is TGTGCCAGCAGCTACCGGGTCACCTACGAGCAGTACTTC. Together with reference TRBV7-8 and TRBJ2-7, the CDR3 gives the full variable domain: GAGVSQSPRYKVAKRGQDVALRCDPISGHVSLFWYQQALGQGPEFLTYFQNEAQLDKSGLPSDRFFAERPEGSVSTLKIQRTQQEDSAVYLCASSYRVTYEQYFGPGTRLTVT.